A selection of T cell receptor beta chains follows, all from one sample in a study of cytomegalovirus exposure and HLA in healthy donors. Libraries were prepared by immunoSEQ multiplex PCR; TCRdb keeps only in-frame clonotypes and omits some of them. The sample carries around 80,000 clones, around 96% recorded once. The material sequenced was PBMCs. These receptors were obtained from a woman in her late teens or twenties in good health and CMV-seronegative. Both conserved end residues are part of each CDR3. Each record gives: clone size, J gene, V gene, CDR3 protein. For some rows the clone size is stated as once, few or many, or as a class when expanded; others skip it.

.,TRBJ2-3,TRBV29-1,CSVRLAGLTDTQYF
once,TRBJ2-7,TRBV5-8,CASSPFARGSSYEQYF
.,TRBJ2-5,TRBV30,CAWSYMTSFQETQYF
.,TRBJ2-7,TRBV19,CASRIKGTGAYEQYF
.,TRBJ2-1,TRBV27,CASSLLGTGGNEQFF
.,TRBJ2-5,TRBV5-6,CASSLYGVRGTQYF
.,TRBJ2-1,TRBV9,CASSVKAHNEQFF
.,TRBJ1-3,TRBV5-1,CASSLVGDSSGNTIYF
.,TRBJ2-1,TRBV9,CASSVVRGANNEQFF
.,TRBJ2-1,TRBV7-2,CASSFRSATYNEQFF
.,TRBJ2-1,TRBV27,CASSLWDSSNEQFF
once,TRBJ2-3,TRBV9,CASSMPGTSGTDTQYF
.,TRBJ2-5,TRBV7-6,CASSFGTSGSQETQYF
once,TRBJ1-5,TRBV5-5,CASSLSGSNQPQHF
.,TRBJ2-7,TRBV6-6,CASRDVRASSYEQYF
.,TRBJ2-7,TRBV9,CASSLSGSPSSYEQYF
.,TRBJ1-1,TRBV7-2,CASSLEDRRNTEAFF
once,TRBJ1-2,TRBV11-2,CASSLDSLRGYGYTF
.,TRBJ1-2,TRBV6-4,CASGPEGSEGYTF
.,TRBJ2-3,TRBV9,CASSVAPLAGGTDTQYF
.,TRBJ1-5,TRBV28,CASLRSNQPQHF
once,TRBJ2-3,TRBV10-3,CAISGHRDRPTDTQYF
.,TRBJ2-1,TRBV11-3,CASSLDRGGYNEQFF
.,TRBJ1-2,TRBV6-4,CARDRGLF
.,TRBJ2-1,TRBV9,CASSVAGGIGYNEQFF
.,TRBJ2-7,TRBV19,CASSIALAGGYEQYF
.,TRBJ1-1,TRBV6-1,CASSEYGTPNTEAFF
.,TRBJ1-5,TRBV19,CASSPDTAQPQHF
.,TRBJ2-2,TRBV19,CASTTGGGELFF
.,TRBJ2-7,TRBV7-6,CASSPGTGLAGNEQYF
few,TRBJ1-1,TRBV30,CAWRLQGRFYSGTEAFF
.,TRBJ1-5,TRBV6-1,CASSESGAQHF
.,TRBJ2-5,TRBV19,CASSIDGRFGETQYF
.,TRBJ2-5,TRBV6-1,CASSEVWLETQYF
.,TRBJ2-7,TRBV23-1,CASSQLGTREPSYEQYF
.,TRBJ2-1,TRBV5-1,CASSTVRGPPKQFF
.,TRBJ2-6,TRBV28,CASSLWQFRGGANVLTF
.,TRBJ2-1,TRBV18,CASSPPASAYNEQFF
.,TRBJ1-6,TRBV21-1,CASSKGPGVSPLHF
.,TRBJ2-5,TRBV5-4,CASRRAAQARETQYF
.,TRBJ1-2,TRBV4-1,CASSQGGQGTYGYTF
.,TRBJ2-7,TRBV2,CASSESWLAGTEQYF
.,TRBJ2-3,TRBV11-3,CASSLGLAGATDTQYF
.,TRBJ2-5,TRBV15,CATSSEIPGGETQYF
.,TRBJ2-1,TRBV9,CASSASGAYNEQFF
.,TRBJ2-5,TRBV6-1,CASTGLAGGQETQYF
.,TRBJ2-2,TRBV28,CASSLPPGLAASVADFGELFF
.,TRBJ2-5,TRBV9,CASSGGQGMETQYF
.,TRBJ2-3,TRBV27,CASRGERGFTDTQYF
.,TRBJ1-4,TRBV5-1,CASSPAFAGATNEKLFF
once,TRBJ2-1,TRBV27,CASSSTSVYNEQFF
.,TRBJ2-5,TRBV25-1,CASTRGLETQYF
.,TRBJ2-4,TRBV6-6,CATTSGQNIQYF
.,TRBJ2-1,TRBV14,CASSQVGSAGAGNEQFF